These 2 T cell receptor beta chains originate from one sample sequenced in a study of cytomegalovirus exposure and HLA in healthy donors. In the PCR, 60 Vbeta and 13 Jbeta primers were used. Generated by immunoSEQ multiplex PCR, the TCRdb table keeps only in-frame clones and is missing some. The sample yields about 120,000 clones, roughly three quarters seen once. Sequencing was carried out using PBMCs. All receptors come from a man aged 30 to 39 in good health and CMV-seropositive.

The V and J genes are TRBV5-8 and TRBJ2-1; TRBD2 might be the D (5 bases). In germline, CDR1 is SGHTS, CDR2 YDEGEE. V lost 1 base, J lost 6 bases, and 8 bases lay in between. The CDR3 consists of 13 residues. The CDR3 protein is CASSLSGTNEQFF. CDR3 nucleotides: TGTGCCAGCAGCTTGAGCGGCACCAATGAGCAGTTCTTC.

DNA of the CDR3: TGTGCCAGCAGCGTAGCAGGGGGCGGGATCACCGGGGAGCTGTTTTTT. It codes for CASSVAGGGITGELFF. The chain is built from TRBV9 and TRBJ2-2, with TRBD1 matching over 8 bases. There are 16 residues in the CDR3. The ends lost 0 bases at V and 4 bases at J; junction bases unmatched: 5. Germline V gives CDR1 SGDLS, CDR2 YYNGEE.